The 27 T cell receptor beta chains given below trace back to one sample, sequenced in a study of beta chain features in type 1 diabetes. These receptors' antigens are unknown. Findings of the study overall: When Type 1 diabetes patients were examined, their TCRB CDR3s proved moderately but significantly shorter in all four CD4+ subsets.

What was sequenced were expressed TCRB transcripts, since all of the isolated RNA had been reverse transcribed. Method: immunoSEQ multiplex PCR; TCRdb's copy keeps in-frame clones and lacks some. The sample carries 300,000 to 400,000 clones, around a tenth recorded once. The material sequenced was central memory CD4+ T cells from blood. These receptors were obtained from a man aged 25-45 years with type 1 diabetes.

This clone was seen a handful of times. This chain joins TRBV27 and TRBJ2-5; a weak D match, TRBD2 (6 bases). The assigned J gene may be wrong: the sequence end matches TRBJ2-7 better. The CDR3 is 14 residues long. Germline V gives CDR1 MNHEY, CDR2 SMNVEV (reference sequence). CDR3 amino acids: CASSSPAGTYEQYF. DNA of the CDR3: TGTGCCAGCAGTTCCCCAGCGGGTACCTACGAGCAGTACTTC.

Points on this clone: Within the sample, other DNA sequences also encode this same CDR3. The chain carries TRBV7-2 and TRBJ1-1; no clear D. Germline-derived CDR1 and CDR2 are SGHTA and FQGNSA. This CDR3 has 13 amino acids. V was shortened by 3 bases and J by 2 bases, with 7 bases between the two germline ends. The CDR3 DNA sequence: TGTGCCAGCAGCTTGGAACTAAACACTGAAGCTTTCTTT. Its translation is CASSLELNTEAFF.

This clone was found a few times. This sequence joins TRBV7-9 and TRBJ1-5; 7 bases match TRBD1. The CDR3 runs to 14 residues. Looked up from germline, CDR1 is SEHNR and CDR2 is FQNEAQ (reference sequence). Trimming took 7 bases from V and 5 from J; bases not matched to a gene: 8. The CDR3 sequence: CASTEGAVDQPQHF. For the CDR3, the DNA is TGTGCCAGCACCGAGGGGGCGGTCGATCAGCCCCAGCATTTT.

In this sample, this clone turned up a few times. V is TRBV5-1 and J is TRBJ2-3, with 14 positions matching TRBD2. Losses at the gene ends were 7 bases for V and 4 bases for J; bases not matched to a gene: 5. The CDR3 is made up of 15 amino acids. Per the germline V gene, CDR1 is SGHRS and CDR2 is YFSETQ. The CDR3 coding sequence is TGCGCCAGCGCTAGGACTAGCGGGAGGTCAGATACGCAGTATTTT. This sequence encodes CASARTSGRSDTQYF. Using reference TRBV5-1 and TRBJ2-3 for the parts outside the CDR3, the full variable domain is KAGVTQTPRYLIKTRGQQVTLSCSPISGHRSVSWYQQTPGQGLQFLFEYFSETQRNKGNFPGRFSGRQFSNSRSEMNVSTLELGDSALYLCASARTSGRSDTQYFGPGTRLTVL.

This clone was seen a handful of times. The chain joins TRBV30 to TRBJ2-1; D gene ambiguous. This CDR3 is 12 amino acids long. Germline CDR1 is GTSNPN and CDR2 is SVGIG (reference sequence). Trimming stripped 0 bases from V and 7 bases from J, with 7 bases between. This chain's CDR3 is CAWSVWGNEQFF. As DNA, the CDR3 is TGTGCCTGGAGTGTATGGGGAAATGAGCAGTTCTTC.

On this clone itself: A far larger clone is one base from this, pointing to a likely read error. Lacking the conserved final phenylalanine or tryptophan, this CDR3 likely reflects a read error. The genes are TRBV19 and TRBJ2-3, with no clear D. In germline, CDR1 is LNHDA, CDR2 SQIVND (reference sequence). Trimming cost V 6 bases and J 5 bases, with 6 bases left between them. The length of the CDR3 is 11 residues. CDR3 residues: CASRREDTQYL. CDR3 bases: TGTGCCAGTAGAAGAGAAGATACGCAGTATTTA.

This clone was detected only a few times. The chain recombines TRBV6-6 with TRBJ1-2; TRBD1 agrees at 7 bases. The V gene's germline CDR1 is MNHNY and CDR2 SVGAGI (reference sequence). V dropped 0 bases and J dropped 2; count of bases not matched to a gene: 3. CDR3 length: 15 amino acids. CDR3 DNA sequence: TGTGCCAGCAGTTACTCGAGGGACAGCAACTATGGCTACACCTTC. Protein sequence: CASSYSRDSNYGYTF.

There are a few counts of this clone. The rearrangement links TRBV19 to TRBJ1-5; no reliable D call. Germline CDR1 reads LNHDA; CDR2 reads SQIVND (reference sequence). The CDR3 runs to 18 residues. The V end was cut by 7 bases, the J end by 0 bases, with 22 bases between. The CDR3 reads CASKSSGVWKYSNQPQHF. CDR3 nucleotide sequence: TGTGCCAGTAAGTCTTCCGGGGTGTGGAAATATAGCAATCAGCCCCAGCATTTT.

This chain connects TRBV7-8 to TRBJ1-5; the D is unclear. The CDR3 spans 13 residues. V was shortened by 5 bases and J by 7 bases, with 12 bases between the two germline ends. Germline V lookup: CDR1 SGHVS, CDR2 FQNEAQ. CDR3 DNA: TGTGCCAGCAGCCCGCAACAACCCCAGCCCCAGCATTTT. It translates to CASSPQQPQPQHF.

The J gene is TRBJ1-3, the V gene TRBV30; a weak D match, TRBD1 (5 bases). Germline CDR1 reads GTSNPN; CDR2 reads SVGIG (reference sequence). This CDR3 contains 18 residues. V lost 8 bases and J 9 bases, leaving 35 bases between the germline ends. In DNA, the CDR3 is TGTGCCGCCGGGCTCGGGCTGGAAAGGGACGAGACGTATACCACCATATATTTT. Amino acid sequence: CAAGLGLERDETYTTIYF.

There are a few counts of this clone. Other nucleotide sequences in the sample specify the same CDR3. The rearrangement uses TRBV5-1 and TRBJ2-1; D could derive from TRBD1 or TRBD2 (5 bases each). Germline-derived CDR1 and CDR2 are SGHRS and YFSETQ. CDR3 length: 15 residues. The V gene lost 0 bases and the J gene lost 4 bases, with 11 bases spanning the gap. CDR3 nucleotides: TGCGCCAGCAGCTTGGAAGGGGCGGGTTACAATGAGCAGTTCTTC. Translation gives CASSLEGAGYNEQFF.

The CDR3 protein is CATHLRSGVQPQHF. In DNA form, the CDR3 reads TGTGCCACCCATTTAAGGAGTGGGGTTCAGCCCCAGCATTTT. This chain links TRBV28 with TRBJ1-5, with no clear D. Germline CDR1 is MDHEN and CDR2 is SYDVKM. Trimming shortened V by 10 bases and J by 6 bases, and 19 bases separated the two germline ends. This CDR3 is 14 amino acids long.

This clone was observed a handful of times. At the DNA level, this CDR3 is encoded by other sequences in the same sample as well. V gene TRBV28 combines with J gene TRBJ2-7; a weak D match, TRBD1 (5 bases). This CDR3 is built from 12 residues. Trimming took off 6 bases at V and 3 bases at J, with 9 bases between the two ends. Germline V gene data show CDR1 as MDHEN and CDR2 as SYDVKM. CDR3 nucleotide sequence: TGTGCCAGCAGCTCAACAGGCTACGAGCAGTACTTC. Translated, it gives CASSSTGYEQYF.

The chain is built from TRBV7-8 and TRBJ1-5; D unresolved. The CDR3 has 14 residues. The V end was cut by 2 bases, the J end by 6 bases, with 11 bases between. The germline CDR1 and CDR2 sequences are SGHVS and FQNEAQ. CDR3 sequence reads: CASSLSGAGQPQHF. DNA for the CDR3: TGTGCCAGCAGCTTATCGGGAGCGGGTCAGCCCCAGCATTTT.

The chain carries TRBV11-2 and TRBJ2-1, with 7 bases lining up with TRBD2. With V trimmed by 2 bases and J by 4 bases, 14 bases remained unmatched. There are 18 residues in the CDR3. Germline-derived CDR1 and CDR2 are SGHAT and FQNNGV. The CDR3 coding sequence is TGTGCCAGCAGCTTACTTTTGGCTAGCGGAAGTCTTTACAATGAGCAGTTCTTC. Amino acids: CASSLLLASGSLYNEQFF.

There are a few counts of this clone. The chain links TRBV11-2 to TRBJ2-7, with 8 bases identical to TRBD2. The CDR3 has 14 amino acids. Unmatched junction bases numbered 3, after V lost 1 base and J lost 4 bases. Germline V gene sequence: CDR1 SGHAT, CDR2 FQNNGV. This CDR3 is CASSLGLAGYEQYF. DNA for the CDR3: TGTGCCAGCAGCTTAGGGCTAGCGGGTTACGAGCAGTACTTC.

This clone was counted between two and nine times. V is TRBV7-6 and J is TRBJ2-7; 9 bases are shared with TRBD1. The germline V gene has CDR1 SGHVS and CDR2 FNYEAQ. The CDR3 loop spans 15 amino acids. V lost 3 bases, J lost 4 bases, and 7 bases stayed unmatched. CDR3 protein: CASSFGGQGVYEQYF. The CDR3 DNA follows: TGTGCCAGCAGCTTTGGGGGACAGGGAGTTTACGAGCAGTACTTC.

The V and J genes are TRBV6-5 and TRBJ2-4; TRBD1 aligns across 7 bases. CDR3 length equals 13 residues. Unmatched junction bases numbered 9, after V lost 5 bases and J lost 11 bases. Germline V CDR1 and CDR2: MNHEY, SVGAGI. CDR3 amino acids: CASSVRDSPVQYF. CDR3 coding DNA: TGTGCCAGCAGTGTCAGGGACAGCCCGGTTCAGTACTTC.

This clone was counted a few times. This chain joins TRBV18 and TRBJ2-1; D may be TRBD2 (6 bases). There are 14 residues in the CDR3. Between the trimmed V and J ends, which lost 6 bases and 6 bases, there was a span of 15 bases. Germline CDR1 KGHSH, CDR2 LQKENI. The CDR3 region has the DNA TGTGCCAGCTCCCAAGATTTGACTAGCAATGAGCAGTTCTTC. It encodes CASSQDLTSNEQFF.

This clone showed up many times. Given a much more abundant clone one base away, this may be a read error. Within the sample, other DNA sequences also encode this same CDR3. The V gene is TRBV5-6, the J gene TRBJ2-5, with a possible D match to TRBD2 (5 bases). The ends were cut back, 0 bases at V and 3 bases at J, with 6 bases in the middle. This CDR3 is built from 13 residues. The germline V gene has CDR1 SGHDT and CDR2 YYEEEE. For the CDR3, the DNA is TGTGCCAGCAGCTTGGGAGGGAAAGAGACCCAGTACTTC. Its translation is CASSLGGKETQYF. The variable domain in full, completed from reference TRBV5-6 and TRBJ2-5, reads DAGVTQSPTHLIKTRGQQVTLRCSPKSGHDTVSWYQQALGQGPQFIFQYYEEEERQRGNFPDRFSGHQFPNYSSELNVNALLLGDSALYLCASSLGGKETQYFGPGTRLLVL.

The CDR3 nucleotides are TGTGCCAGCAGCTTAAATGGGGCTGAAGAGACCCAGTACTTC. It specifies CASSLNGAEETQYF. This chain uses TRBV7-9 with TRBJ2-5; D might be TRBD1 (5 bases). CDR1 SEHNR and CDR2 FQNEAQ come from the germline V gene (reference sequence). The ends were cut back, 2 bases at V and 3 bases at J, with 10 bases in the middle. This CDR3 region has 14 residues.

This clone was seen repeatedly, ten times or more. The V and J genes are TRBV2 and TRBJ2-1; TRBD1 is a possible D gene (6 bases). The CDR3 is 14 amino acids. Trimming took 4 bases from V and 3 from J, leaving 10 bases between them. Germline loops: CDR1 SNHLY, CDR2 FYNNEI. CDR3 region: CASSGQVRYNEQFF. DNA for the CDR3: TGTGCCAGCAGTGGACAGGTCCGCTACAATGAGCAGTTCTTC.

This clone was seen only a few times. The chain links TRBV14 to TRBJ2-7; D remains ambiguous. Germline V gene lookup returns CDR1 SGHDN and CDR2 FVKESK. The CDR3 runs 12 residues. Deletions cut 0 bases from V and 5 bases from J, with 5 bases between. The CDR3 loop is CASSQDSHEQYF. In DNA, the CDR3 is TGTGCCAGCAGCCAAGATTCCCACGAGCAGTACTTC. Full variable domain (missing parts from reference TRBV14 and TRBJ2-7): EAGVTQFPSHSVIEKGQTVTLRCDPISGHDNLYWYRRVMGKEIKFLLHFVKESKQDESGMPNNRFLAERTGGTYSTLKVQPAELEDSGVYFCASSQDSHEQYFGPGTRLTVT.

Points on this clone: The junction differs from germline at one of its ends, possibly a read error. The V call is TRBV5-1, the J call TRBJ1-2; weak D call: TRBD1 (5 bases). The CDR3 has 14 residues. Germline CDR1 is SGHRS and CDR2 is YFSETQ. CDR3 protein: CASSPGTEHYGYTF. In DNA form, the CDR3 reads TGTGCCAGCAGCCCTGGGACTGAACATTATGGCTACACCTTC.

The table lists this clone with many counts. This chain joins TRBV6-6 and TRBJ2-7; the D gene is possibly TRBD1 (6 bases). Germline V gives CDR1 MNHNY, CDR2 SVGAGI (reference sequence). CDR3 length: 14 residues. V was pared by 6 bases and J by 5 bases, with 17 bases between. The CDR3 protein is CASSQQGNTNEQYF. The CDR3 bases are TGTGCCAGCAGCCAACAGGGAAATACCAACGAGCAGTACTTC.

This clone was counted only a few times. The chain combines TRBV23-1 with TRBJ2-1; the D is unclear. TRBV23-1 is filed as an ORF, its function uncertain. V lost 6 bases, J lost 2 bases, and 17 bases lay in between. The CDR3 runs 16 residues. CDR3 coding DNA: TGCGCCAGCAGCCACTTGGACGTGGTTACCTACAATGAGCAGTTCTTC. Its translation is CASSHLDVVTYNEQFF.

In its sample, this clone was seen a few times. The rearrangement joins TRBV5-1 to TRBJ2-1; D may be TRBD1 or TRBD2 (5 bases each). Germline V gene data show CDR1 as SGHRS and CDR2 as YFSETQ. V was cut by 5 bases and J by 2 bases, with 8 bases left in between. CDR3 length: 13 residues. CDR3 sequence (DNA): TGCGCCAGCAGGGGGGACCCCTACAATGAGCAGTTCTTC. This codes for CASRGDPYNEQFF.